The subject of this entry is one TCR beta chain. This sample is drawn from a study of blood T cell repertoires in COVID-19. Study context: Both acute and convalescent COVID-19 samples were obtained from the United States, Italy and Spain. PBMCs, B-cell-depleted T cells, or T cells were the source of the cDNA or gDNA that made up the material.

In the study's own analysis: Amplification from reference gene primers served as the basis for estimated nucleated cell counts. The table came from immunoSEQ multiplex PCR; TCRdb's copy has only in-frame clones and leaves some out. The D gene and trimming were derived from the DNA, and the V and J assignments and clone size from that table. The sample shows about 100,000 clones, about nine tenths of them seen only once. Looked up from germline, CDR1 is SSHAT and CDR2 is FNYEAQ (reference sequence). This CDR3 has 15 amino acids. V dropped 5 bases and J dropped 1 base, with 13 bases sitting between them.

Sequencing was carried out using peripheral blood. The J gene is TRBJ2-3, the V gene TRBV7-7; D may be TRBD1 (6 bases). The source of this sequence is a man in his sixties or seventies with acute or convalescent COVID-19. The CDR3 DNA reads TGTGCCAGCAGCGCAGGGGTAGCCCGCACAGATACGCAGTATTTT. Translating gives CASSAGVARTDTQYF.